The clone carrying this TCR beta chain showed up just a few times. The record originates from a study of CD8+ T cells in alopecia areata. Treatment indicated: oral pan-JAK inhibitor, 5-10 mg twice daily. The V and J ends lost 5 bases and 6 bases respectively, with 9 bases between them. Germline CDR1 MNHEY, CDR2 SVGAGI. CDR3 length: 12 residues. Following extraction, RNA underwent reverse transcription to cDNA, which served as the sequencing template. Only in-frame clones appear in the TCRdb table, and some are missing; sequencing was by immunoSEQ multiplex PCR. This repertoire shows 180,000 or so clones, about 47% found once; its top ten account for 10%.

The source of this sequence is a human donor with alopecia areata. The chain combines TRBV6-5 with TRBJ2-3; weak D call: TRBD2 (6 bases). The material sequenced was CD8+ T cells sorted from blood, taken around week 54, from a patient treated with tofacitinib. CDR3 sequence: CASSPGADTQYF. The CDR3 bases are TGTGCCAGCAGTCCGGGAGCGGATACGCAGTATTTT.